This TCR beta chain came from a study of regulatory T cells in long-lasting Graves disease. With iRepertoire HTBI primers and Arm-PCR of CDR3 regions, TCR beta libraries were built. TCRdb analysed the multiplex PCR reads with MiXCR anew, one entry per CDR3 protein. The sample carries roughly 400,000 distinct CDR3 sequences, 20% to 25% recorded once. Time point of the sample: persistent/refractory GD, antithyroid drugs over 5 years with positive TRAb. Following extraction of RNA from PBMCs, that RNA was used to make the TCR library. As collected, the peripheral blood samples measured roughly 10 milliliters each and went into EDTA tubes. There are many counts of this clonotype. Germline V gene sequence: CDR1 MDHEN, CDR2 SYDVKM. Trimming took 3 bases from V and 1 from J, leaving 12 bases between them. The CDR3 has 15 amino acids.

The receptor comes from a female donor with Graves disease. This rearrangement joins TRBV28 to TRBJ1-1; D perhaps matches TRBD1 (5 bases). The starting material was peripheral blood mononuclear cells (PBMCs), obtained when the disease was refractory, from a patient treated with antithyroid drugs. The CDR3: CASSLPGASNTEAFF. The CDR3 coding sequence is TGTGCCAGCAGTTTGCCCGGGGCTTCGAACACTGAAGCTTTCTTT.